This is a list of T cell receptor beta chains from one sample in a study of OX40 agonist ivuxolimab in advanced cancers. Using immunoSEQ multiplex PCR, the repertoire was profiled, and TCRdb retains in-frame clones only, with some absent. The profile shows about 110,000 clones, roughly 90% of them singletons. The sample consisted of CD4+ or CD8+ T cells sorted from blood, taken in a trial of the OX40 agonist ivuxolimab. These receptors all stem from an adult with an advanced solid tumor such as melanoma, head and neck, liver or kidney cancer. The CDR3 runs from the conserved cysteine through the conserved F or W. The order of the fields is clone size, V gene, D gene, J gene, CDR3 protein, CDR3 DNA. A D gene is named only where the DNA matches it firmly. For some rows the clone size is stated as once, few or many, or as a class when expanded; others skip it.

once	TRBV5-6	TRBD1	TRBJ1-5	CASSPGQGYSNQPQHF	TGTGCCAGCAGTCCGGGACAGGGGTATAGCAATCAGCCCCAGCATTTT
once	TRBV7-9	.	TRBJ2-1	CASSQQRTRSNEQFF	TGTGCCAGCAGCCAACAAAGGACTCGGAGTAATGAGCAGTTCTTC
few	TRBV11-1	.	TRBJ2-3	CASSAPLGGVSTDTQYF	TGTGCCAGCAGCGCCCCCCTGGGCGGAGTTTCAACAGATACGCAGTATTTT
.	TRBV9	TRBD2	TRBJ2-1	CASRGPGLAGNEQFF	TGTGCCAGCAGAGGGCCGGGACTAGCGGGCAATGAGCAGTTCTTC
.	TRBV5-5	TRBD1	TRBJ1-4	CASSLSQGATNEKLFF	TGTGCCAGCAGCTTAAGCCAGGGGGCAACTAATGAAAAACTGTTTTTT
.	TRBV7-2	.	TRBJ2-2	CASSLLGTANTGELFF	TGTGCCAGCAGCTTACTCGGGACGGCGAACACCGGGGAGCTGTTTTTT
.	TRBV2	TRBD1	TRBJ2-3	CASRQEQGLFSTDTQYF	TGTGCCAGCAGACAGGAACAGGGGCTCTTCAGCACAGATACGCAGTATTTT
.	TRBV5-8	TRBD1	TRBJ2-5	CASPGQGLETQYF	TGTGCCAGCCCGGGACAGGGGTTAGAGACCCAGTACTTC
.	TRBV15	TRBD1	TRBJ1-1	CATSRLLQGGNTEAFF	TGTGCCACCAGCAGACTTTTGCAGGGGGGGAACACTGAAGCTTTCTTT
.	TRBV18	TRBD1	TRBJ2-7	CASSPGTVNYEQYF	TGTGCCAGCTCTCCCGGGACAGTTAACTACGAGCAGTACTTC
.	TRBV6-5	.	TRBJ2-1	CASSYTGSGTYNEQFF	TGTGCCAGCAGTTACACGGGGAGTGGGACTTACAATGAGCAGTTCTTC
once	TRBV6-6	.	TRBJ2-7	CASSRNDGGREQYF	TGTGCCAGCAGCCGTAATGACGGGGGGCGCGAGCAGTACTTC
once	TRBV19	.	TRBJ1-1	CASSIGQHTEAFF	TGTGCCAGTAGTATAGGGCAGCACACTGAAGCTTTCTTT
.	TRBV18	TRBD2	TRBJ2-7	CASSPGLAESYEQYF	TGTGCCAGCTCACCTGGACTAGCGGAGTCCTACGAGCAGTACTTC
.	TRBV19	.	TRBJ1-5	CASSILARSNQPQHF	TGTGCCAGTAGTATCCTTGCCAGGAGCAATCAGCCCCAGCATTTT
.	TRBV6-6	.	TRBJ1-1	CASSPGEGGSTEAFF	TGTGCCAGCAGCCCCGGGGAGGGGGGGAGCACTGAAGCTTTCTTT
.	TRBV10-3	.	TRBJ2-3	CAIEPGGTDTQYF	TGTGCCATCGAGCCGGGAGGCACAGATACGCAGTATTTT
.	TRBV6-6	TRBD1	TRBJ1-4	CASRTGGGGEKLFF	TGTGCCAGCAGGACAGGGGGTGGAGGCGAAAAACTGTTTTTT
.	TRBV28	.	TRBJ2-3	CASSRSGAGGTQYF	TGTGCCAGCAGTCGTAGCGGAGCAGGGGGTACGCAGTATTTT
.	TRBV7-2	.	TRBJ1-5	CASSKQGHSNQPQHF	TGTGCCAGCAGCAAACAGGGTCATAGCAATCAGCCCCAGCATTTT
.	TRBV10-3	.	TRBJ2-2	CAIRTNQGGELFF	TGTGCCATACGGACTAATCAAGGCGGGGAGCTGTTTTTT
.	TRBV9	TRBD2	TRBJ2-2	CASSVAAGGTGELFF	TGTGCCAGCAGCGTAGCAGCGGGGGGCACCGGGGAGCTGTTTTTT
once	TRBV19	.	TRBJ1-2	CASSVDRFGYTF	TGTGCCAGTAGTGTTGACAGGTTTGGCTACACCTTC
.	TRBV29-1	.	TRBJ2-1	CSVGKGLTPFF	TGCAGCGTTGGAAAAGGACTTACGCCGTTCTTC
once	TRBV18	.	TRBJ1-3	CASHPPGNTIYF	TGTGCCAGCCACCCCCCTGGAAACACCATATATTTT
.	TRBV19	.	TRBJ2-3	CASGDPGTDTQYF	TGTGCCAGTGGGGACCCCGGCACAGATACGCAGTATTTT
.	TRBV6-1	.	TRBJ1-1	CASSLYGGDTEAFF	TGTGCCAGCAGTCTGTATGGGGGCGACACTGAAGCTTTCTTT
.	TRBV6-5	.	TRBJ1-4	CASRAQGLEGEKLFF	TGTGCCAGCAGAGCCCAGGGGTTGGAGGGTGAAAAACTGTTTTTT